This T cell receptor (beta chain) comes out of a study of human T cells and chemical hapten exposure. Points from the study as a whole: The study found that DPC sensitization did not change TCRs above 1 in 1000 frequency.

TCRdb analysed the RACE reads with MiXCR anew, one entry per CDR3 protein. Of around 380,000 distinct CDR3 sequences listed, more than 4.5% were seen once; the top ten hold under 3%. Time point denoted: patch test 1, 2 weeks after DPC sensitization. Indicated treatment: therapeutic diphenylcyclopropenone sensitization with weekly scalp DPC. The CDR3 is 14 amino acids. V was clipped by 5 bases and J by 2 bases, with 10 bases between them. Germline CDR1 reads MGHRA; CDR2 reads YSYEKL. Points on this clonotype: Its antigen is undetermined.

The sequenced sample was whole blood, obtained in connection with sensitization to the hapten diphenylcyclopropenone (DPC). The origin of this receptor is a woman between 50 and 59 years old with alopecia areata. Some clones in this sample may be carry-over from other donors' samples. The V gene is TRBV4-1, the J gene TRBJ1-5; no clear D gene. The CDR3 protein is CASSDGGGNQPQHF. In DNA, the CDR3 is TGCGCCAGCAGCGACGGTGGAGGCAATCAGCCCCAGCATTTT.